The clone carrying this T cell receptor (beta chain) was seen at least ten times. The data were taken from a study of T cells in Graves' hyperthyroidism and ophthalmopathy. TCR beta CDR3 regions were amplified from RNA. HTBI primers were used for first-round RT-PCR of the TCR CDR3. TCRdb ran MiXCR on the multiplex PCR reads and lists one entry per CDR3 protein. The data show under 400,000 distinct CDR3 sequences, around a sixth seen once. The CDR3 totals 15 residues. Unmatched junction bases numbered 12, after V lost 5 bases and J lost 8 bases. Germline CDR1 and CDR2: SGHAT and FQNNGV. Material: blood. This TCR was sampled from a middle-aged woman with Graves' ophthalmopathy. The rearrangement joins TRBV11-2 to TRBJ1-1; 9 nucleotides align to TRBD1. In DNA form, the CDR3 reads TGTGCCAGCAGCCAACTACAGGGGGCTTATACCGAAGCTTTCTTT. As protein: CASSQLQGAYTEAFF.